This record concerns one T cell receptor beta chain sequence. The specificity of this receptor is unknown. The sample holds no much larger clone one base away, and base qualities are not on file. This sample's time point label indicates: patch test 2, 6 weeks after DPC sensitization. Read against the paper, the sample's treatment or condition label means: therapeutic diphenylcyclopropenone sensitization with weekly scalp DPC. Blood at each patch-test visit was drawn before the patch test was applied. Patients were eligible if aged 18 to 70, diagnosed with alopecia and judged suitable for DPC therapy, and pregnant patients were excluded. Total RNA was isolated from unfractionated whole blood collected in Tempus Blood RNA tubes. These data originate in a study of human T cells and chemical hapten exposure (dated by TCRdb to about 2021). Looking at the study overall: For sensitization, 2% DPC in acetone was applied to an approximately 2 cm by approximately 2 cm area of upper inner arm skin. Throughout the roughly 25-week study period, patients were also given weekly therapeutic DPC doses on the scalp. Patch testing was performed on the upper back with Finn chambers containing 0.01% DPC, and the patch tests were scored after 6 days according to International Contact Dermatitis Research Group standards. The patient cohort, mostly female, included alopecia areata with under or over 50% scalp involvement, alopecia totalis and alopecia universalis. Libraries were pooled for sequencing, and variation in per-sample TCR yields was attributed mainly to small differences in library volumes within the pool. Peripheral blood TCR repertoire changes were tracked in vivo in alopecia patients during primary and secondary sensitization to the hapten diphenylcyclopropenone (DPC). Blood samples were taken from patients before sensitization (week 0) and at 2, 6 and about 24 weeks after DPC sensitization. Blood for TCR sequencing was provided by twenty-nine alopecia patients at one to four time points (pre-sensitization, 2, 6 and 24 weeks).

Unmatched junction bases come to 9, with V trimmed by 7 bases and J by 5 bases. Measured from the cysteine to the phenylalanine, the CDR3 is 14 residues long. Only the CDR3 portion is preserved as DNA: 42 bases, with reading frame beginning at the first base. Library method: RACE. The reads were generated on a NextSeq 500. During library preparation, unique molecular identifiers were attached to individual cDNA molecules so that TCRs could be counted in a quantitative, reproducible way. For every blood RNA sample, sequencing covered both the TCR alpha and TCR beta chains. The authors' analysis ran thus. The median number of TCRs per sample was roughly 94,000, ranging from about 20,000 to 750,000. V, J and CDR3 annotation of the TCR reads was carried out using the Decombinator software suite. For the PS versus PT1 abundance plots, all samples were subsampled to the same number of TCRs (28,000). TCRs were defined as expanded if absent before sensitization and observed at least eight times at the 2-week time point. Using fastp at Q25 and MiXCR, TCRdb reprocessed the public reads and kept productive beta chains. Here each entry gathers all rows of one CDR3 protein and keeps the most common genes and DNA. TCRdb's processing, not the authors' own work, is the source of the V and J calls. Here the sample has 35,000 to 45,000 distinct CDR3 sequences; more than 8.5% occur a single time. 15% of the sample is held by the ten biggest clonotypes.

The paper's findings and limits, for the study overall: Alopecia, a presumed autoimmune disease, was present in all patients, so the immune response of the patients might differ from that of healthy individuals. Expanded TCRs formed significantly more large CDR3 similarity clusters than pre-sensitization or healthy control sets, consistent with antigen-driven responses. No change with DPC sensitization was found in the number of TCRs above 1 in 1000 frequency, and no evidence of global repertoire structure alterations was found. Patch test score was positively correlated with the number of PT1 expanded TCRs, with significance at thresholds 8, 16 and 32 but not at 4. Repeated subsampling changed both the strength of the expansion versus patch-test correlation and the threshold at which the correlation became significant.

This receptor was taken from a woman aged 40 to 49 with alopecia areata. Some clones in this sample may be carry-over from other donors' samples. Sequenced material: whole blood, taken in connection with sensitization to the hapten diphenylcyclopropenone (DPC). The V and J genes are TRBV12-3 or TRBV12-4 and TRBJ2-3, with 7 central nucleotides matching TRBD1. The CDR3 is CASIGRGRRDTQYF. The DNA is as follows: TGTGCCAGCATTGGTAGGGGGCGAAGAGATACGCAGTATTTT.